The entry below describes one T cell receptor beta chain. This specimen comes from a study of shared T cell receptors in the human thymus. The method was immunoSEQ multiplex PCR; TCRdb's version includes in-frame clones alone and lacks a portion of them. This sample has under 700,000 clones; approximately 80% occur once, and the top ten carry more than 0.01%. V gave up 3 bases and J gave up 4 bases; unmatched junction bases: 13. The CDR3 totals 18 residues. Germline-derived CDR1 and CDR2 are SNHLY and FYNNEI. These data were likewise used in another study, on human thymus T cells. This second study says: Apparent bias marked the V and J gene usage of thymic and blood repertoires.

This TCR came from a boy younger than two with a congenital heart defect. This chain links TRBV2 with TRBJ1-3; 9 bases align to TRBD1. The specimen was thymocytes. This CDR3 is CASSDPRDRDYYGNTIYF. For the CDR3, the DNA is TGTGCCAGCAGTGATCCCCGGGACAGGGACTACTACGGAAACACCATATATTTT.